The sequence of this T cell receptor (beta chain) was determined in a study of blood T cell repertoires in COVID-19 (TCRdb year 2020). Regarding the study in general: Samples from collaborators originated in the United States, Italy and Spain and spanned both the acute and convalescent phases of COVID-19. The prospective study material was composed of cDNA or gDNA derived from T cells, B-cell-depleted T cells, or PBMCs. Subjects who had been exposed to COVID-19, were actively infected with it, or had recovered from it provided the deeply sampled blood TCRbeta repertoires that made up the dataset. A freely available public database, intended as a resource for researchers studying the immune response to SARS-CoV-2, is where the repertoires were released. Samples came from the ongoing ImmuneRACE study (first 160 participants) plus 1,254 subjects from 6 global collaborators. Sample metadata almost always included a de-identified subject ID, COVID-19 status, age in years and sex. Where available, HLA class I and class II types were obtained from metadata supplied by the sample provider rather than from assay-based typing. The study at large found these results: The amount of clinical and demographic metadata varied by source and participant and was provided uncurated.

At one collaborating source in Seattle, patients were enrolled during active infection and were followed longitudinally through the course of disease. The collaborating institutions used their own protocols to collect whole blood in K2EDTA tubes. For TCRbeta analysis, collaborators shipped samples in one of three forms: frozen whole blood, isolated PBMCs, or DNA extracted from either of those sample types. TCRbeta CDR3 regions were amplified from genomic DNA by means of the immunoSEQ Assay, a bias-controlled multiplex PCR. The authors' pipeline ran thus. The number of nucleated cells in each sample was estimated from the amplification of reference gene primers within the assay. To quantify the absolute abundance of each unique TCRbeta CDR3 rearrangement, sequence reads were collapsed and filtered. For each sample, productive Simpson clonality was calculated as the square root of Simpson's diversity index over productive rearrangements. This is the immuneACCESS table as TCRdb keeps it, with only in-frame sequences that have V and J called. A part of the clones is gone; compared with another copy, unresolved V genes explain less than half, and the rest is unexplained. V and J calls and clone size are those listed in that table; D and trimming were worked out from the DNA. Recorded for this sample are a few hundred thousand clones; around 90% of them occurred a single time. Of the sample, 6.8% falls within the top ten clones.

The CDR3 runs 18 amino acids, cysteine and phenylalanine included. Only the CDR3 DNA stays, 54 bases, in frame from base 1. Reading the germline V gene gives CDR1 MGHRA and CDR2 YSYEKL. Trimming accounts for 4 bases at V and 7 bases at J, while the number of junction bases matched to no gene is 15. As to this clone: Its antigen is still unknown. Base qualities are missing; no much larger clone stands one base away.

This TCR was sampled from a woman in her twenties or thirties with COVID-19, enrolled during active disease. The sequencing input was peripheral blood. This chain joins TRBV4-1 to TRBJ2-5, and 13 junctional nucleotides match TRBD2. This receptor has the CDR3 CASSLGTSGAGGLGTQYF. The bases are TGCGCCAGCAGCCTCGGGACTAGCGGGGCCGGGGGCCTAGGGACCCAGTACTTC.